The TCR beta chain described here comes from a study of control samples from healthy donors and cancer patients. Trimming stripped 3 bases from V and 4 bases from J, with 4 bases between. The germline gives CDR1 SGHTA, CDR2 FQGNSA. This CDR3 has 11 amino acids. This clone occurred a few times. Here immunoSEQ multiplex PCR was the method, and the copy in TCRdb shows in-frame clones only, minus some. The sample has about 180,000 clones; more than 80% are singletons. This TCR came from a man aged 25-40 years in good health. Sample: blood. This chain links TRBV7-2 with TRBJ2-7, with D unresolved. CDR3 bases: TGTGCCAGCAGCTTTCAATACGAGCAGTACTTC. Protein: CASSFQYEQYF.